This TCR beta chain was documented in a study of human T cells and chemical hapten exposure. Time point meaning: healthy volunteer bleed at 2 weeks. Blood, whole and unfractionated, served as the source for total RNA extraction. Findings and limits, study-wide: No shift was seen in TCRs above 1 in 1000 frequency with DPC sensitization.

The sample holds many counts of this clonotype. No antigen is known for it. V lost 6 bases and J lost 2, with 8 bases in between. The germline gives CDR1 MNHNY, CDR2 SVGAGI (reference sequence). This CDR3 has 13 amino acids. Within the library, unique molecular identifiers were attached to each individual cDNA molecule. TCRdb passed the RACE reads through MiXCR, listing each CDR3 protein once. The table has over 45,000 distinct CDR3 sequences, approximately 4.7% seen once; the top ten hold 1.5% to 2%. The sample comprised whole blood. This receptor was taken from a female donor in good health. Some clones in this sample may be carry-over from other donors' samples. The chain employs TRBV6-6 and TRBJ1-5; TRBD1 is a possible D gene (5 bases). CDR3 nucleotide sequence: TGTGCCAGCAGGATGACAGGCAATCAGCCCCAGCATTTT. Encoded protein: CASRMTGNQPQHF.